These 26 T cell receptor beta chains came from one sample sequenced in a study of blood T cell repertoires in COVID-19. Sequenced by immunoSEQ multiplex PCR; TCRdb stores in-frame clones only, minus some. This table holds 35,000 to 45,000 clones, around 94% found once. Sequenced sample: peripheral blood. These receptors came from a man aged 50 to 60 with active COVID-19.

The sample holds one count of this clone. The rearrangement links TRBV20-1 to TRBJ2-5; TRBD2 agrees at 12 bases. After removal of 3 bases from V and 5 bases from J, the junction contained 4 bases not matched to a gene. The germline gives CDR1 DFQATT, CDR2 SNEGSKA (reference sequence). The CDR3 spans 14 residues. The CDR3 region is CSASASGREETQYF. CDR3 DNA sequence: TGCAGTGCTAGTGCTAGCGGGAGGGAGGAGACCCAGTACTTC.

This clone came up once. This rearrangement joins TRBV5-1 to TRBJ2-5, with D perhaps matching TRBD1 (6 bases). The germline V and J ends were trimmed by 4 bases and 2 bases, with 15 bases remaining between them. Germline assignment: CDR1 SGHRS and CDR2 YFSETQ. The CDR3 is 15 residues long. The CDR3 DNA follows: TGCGCCAGCAGCCCGACGCTAGGGGGACAAGAGACCCAGTACTTC. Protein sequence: CASSPTLGGQETQYF.

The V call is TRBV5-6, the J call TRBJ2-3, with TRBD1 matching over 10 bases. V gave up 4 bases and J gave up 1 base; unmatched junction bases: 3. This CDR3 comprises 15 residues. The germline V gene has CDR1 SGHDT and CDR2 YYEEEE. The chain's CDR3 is CASSQGTGGTDTQYF. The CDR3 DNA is TGTGCCAGCAGCCAGGGGACAGGGGGCACAGATACGCAGTATTTT.

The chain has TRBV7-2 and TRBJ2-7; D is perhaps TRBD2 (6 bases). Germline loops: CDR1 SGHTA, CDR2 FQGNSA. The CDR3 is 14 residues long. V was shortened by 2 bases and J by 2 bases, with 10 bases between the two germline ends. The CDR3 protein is CASSLTTGAYEQYF. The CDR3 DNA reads TGTGCCAGCAGCTTAACGACGGGAGCCTACGAGCAGTACTTC.

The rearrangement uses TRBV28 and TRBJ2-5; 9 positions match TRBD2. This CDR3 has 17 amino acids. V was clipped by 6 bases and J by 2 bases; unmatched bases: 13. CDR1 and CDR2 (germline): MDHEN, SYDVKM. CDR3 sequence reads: CASSRGAGGPNQETQYF. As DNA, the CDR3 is TGTGCCAGCAGCAGGGGGGCGGGAGGGCCTAATCAAGAGACCCAGTACTTC.

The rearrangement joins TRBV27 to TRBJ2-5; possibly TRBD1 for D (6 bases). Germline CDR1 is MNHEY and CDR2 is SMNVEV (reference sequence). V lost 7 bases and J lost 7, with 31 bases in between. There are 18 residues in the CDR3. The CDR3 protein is CASTDRDTRDPGTVTQYF. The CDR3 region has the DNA TGTGCCAGCACCGACCGGGACACCCGGGACCCCGGTACGGTGACCCAGTACTTC.

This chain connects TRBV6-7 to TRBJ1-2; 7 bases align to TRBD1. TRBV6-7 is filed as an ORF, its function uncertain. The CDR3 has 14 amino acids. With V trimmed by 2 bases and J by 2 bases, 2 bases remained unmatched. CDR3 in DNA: TGTGCCAGCAGTTACGTACAGGGGAACTATGGCTACACCTTC. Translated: CASSYVQGNYGYTF.

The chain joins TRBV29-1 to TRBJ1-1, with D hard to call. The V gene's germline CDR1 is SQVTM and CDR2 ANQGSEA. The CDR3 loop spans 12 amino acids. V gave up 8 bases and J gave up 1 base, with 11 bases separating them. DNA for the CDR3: TGCAGCTTCAGAGACACGAACACTGAAGCTTTCTTT. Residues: CSFRDTNTEAFF.

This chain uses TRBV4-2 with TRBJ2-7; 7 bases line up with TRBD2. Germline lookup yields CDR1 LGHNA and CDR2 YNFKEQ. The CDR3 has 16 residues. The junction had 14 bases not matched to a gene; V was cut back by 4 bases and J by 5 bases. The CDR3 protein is CASSLLAGTMADEQYF. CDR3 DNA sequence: TGTGCCAGCAGCCTACTGGCCGGGACTATGGCTGACGAGCAGTACTTC.

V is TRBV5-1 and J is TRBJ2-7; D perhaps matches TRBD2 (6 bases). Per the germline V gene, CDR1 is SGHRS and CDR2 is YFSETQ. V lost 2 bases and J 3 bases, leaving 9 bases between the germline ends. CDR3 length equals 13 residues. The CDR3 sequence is CASSLGSGYEQYF. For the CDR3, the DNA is TGCGCCAGCAGCTTAGGTAGCGGCTACGAGCAGTACTTC.

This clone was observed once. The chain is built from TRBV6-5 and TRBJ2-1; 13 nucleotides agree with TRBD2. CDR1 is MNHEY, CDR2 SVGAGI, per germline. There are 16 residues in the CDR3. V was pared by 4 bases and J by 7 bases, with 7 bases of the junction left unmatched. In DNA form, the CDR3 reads TGTGCCAGCAGTTCCGGACTAGCGGGAGCGTCGAATGAGCAGTTCTTC. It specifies CASSSGLAGASNEQFF.

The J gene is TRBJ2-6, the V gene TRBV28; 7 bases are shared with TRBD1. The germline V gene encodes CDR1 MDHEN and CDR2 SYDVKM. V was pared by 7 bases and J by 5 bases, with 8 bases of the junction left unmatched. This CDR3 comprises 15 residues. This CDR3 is CASNKGGRWANVLTF. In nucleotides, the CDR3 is TGTGCCAGCAACAAAGGGGGCCGGTGGGCCAACGTCCTGACTTTC.

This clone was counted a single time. The CDR3 coding sequence is TGTGCCAGCAGCCAAGATTATACGAGTTCGTTTTCTGAGACCCAGTACTTC. Translated, it gives CASSQDYTSSFSETQYF. This chain links TRBV3-1 (or the pseudogene TRBV3-2) with TRBJ2-5; D is unresolved. Between the trimmed V and J ends, which lost 0 bases and 5 bases, there was a span of 19 bases. CDR1 is LGHDT, CDR2 YNNKEL, per germline (reference sequence). This CDR3 contains 17 residues.

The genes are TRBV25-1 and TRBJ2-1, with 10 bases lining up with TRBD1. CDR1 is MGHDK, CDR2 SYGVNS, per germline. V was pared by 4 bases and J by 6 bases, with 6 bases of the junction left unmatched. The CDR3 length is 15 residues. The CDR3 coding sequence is TGTGCCAGCAGTGCGTCCCGGGACAGGGGCAATGAGCAGTTCTTC. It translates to CASSASRDRGNEQFF.

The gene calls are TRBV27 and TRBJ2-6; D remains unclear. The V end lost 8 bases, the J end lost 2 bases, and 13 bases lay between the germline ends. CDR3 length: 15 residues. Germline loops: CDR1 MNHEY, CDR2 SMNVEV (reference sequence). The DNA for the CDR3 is TGTGCCAGCGCCCCTGGCCTCCCTGGGGCCAACGTCCTGACTTTC. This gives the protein CASAPGLPGANVLTF.

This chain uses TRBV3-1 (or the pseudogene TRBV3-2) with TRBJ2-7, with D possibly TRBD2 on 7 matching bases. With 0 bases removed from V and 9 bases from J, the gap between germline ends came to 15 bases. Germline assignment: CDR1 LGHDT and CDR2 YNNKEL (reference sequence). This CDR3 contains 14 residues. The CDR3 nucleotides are TGTGCCAGCAGCCAAGAGAGGAACAGGGAGGGGCAGTACTTC. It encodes CASSQERNREGQYF.

CDR3 DNA sequence: TGTGCCTGGAACAGTGTAGCGCATCAGCCCCAGCATTTT. Encoded protein: CAWNSVAHQPQHF. The V and J genes are TRBV30 and TRBJ1-5; D unclear. This CDR3 has 13 amino acids. V dropped 4 bases and J dropped 5 bases, with 12 bases sitting between them. CDR1 is GTSNPN, CDR2 SVGIG, per germline (reference sequence).

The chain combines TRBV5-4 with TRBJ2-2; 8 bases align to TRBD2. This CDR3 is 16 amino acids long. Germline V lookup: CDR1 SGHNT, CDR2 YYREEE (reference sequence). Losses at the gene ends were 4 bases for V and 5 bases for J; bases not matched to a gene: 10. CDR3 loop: CASSLPGGRRTGELFF. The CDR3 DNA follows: TGTGCCAGCAGCCTCCCGGGGGGGCGGCGGACCGGGGAGCTGTTTTTT.

In DNA, the CDR3 is TGTGCCAGCAGCCAAGATTCACAGTTTAGCACAGATACGCAGTATTTT. This encodes CASSQDSQFSTDTQYF. The rearrangement joins TRBV4-2 to TRBJ2-3; D not certain. Trimming removed 0 bases from V and 0 bases from J, with 10 bases in between. This CDR3 is built from 16 residues. Germline V CDR1 and CDR2: LGHNA, YNFKEQ.

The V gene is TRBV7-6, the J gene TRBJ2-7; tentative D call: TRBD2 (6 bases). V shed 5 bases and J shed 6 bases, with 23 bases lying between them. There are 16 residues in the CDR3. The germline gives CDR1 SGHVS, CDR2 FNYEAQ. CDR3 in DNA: TGTGCCAGCAGCCCACAGGAGGGCCAGGGTAGTGCCGAGCAGTACTTC. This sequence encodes CASSPQEGQGSAEQYF. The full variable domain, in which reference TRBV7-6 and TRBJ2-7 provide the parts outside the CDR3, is GAGVSQSPRYKVTKRGQDVALRCDPISGHVSLYWYRQALGQGPEFLTYFNYEAQQDKSGLPNDRFSAERPEGSISTLTIQRTEQRDSAMYRCASSPQEGQGSAEQYFGPGTRLTVT.

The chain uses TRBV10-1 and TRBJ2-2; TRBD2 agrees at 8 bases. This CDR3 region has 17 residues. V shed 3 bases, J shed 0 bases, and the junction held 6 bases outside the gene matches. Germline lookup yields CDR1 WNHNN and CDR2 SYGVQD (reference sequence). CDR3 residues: CASSDSSGPSNTGELFF. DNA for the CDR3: TGCGCCAGCAGTGATTCTAGCGGGCCGTCGAACACCGGGGAGCTGTTTTTT.

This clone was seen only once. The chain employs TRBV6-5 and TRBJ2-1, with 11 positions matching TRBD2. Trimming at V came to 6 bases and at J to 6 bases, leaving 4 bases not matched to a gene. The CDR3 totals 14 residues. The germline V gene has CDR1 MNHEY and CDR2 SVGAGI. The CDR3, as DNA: TGTGCCAGCAGCCTTAGCGGGAGGGGCAATGAGCAGTTCTTC. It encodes CASSLSGRGNEQFF.

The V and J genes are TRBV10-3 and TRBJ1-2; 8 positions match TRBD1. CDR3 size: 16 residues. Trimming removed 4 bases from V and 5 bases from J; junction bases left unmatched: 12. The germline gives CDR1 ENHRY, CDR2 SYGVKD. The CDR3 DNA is TGTGCCATCAGTGGGTCAGGGGGCTATGACATTTATGGCTACACCTTC. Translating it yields CAISGSGGYDIYGYTF.

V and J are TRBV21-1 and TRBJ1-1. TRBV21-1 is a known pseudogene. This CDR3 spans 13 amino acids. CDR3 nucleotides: TGTGCCAGCAGACGGAGAGAACGTACTGAAGCTTTCTTT. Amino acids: CASRRRERTEAFF.

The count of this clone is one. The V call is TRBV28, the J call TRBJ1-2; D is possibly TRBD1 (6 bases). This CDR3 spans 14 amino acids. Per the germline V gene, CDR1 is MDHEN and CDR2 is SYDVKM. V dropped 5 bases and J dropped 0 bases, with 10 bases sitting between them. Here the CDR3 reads CASSQGSTNYGYTF. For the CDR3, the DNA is TGTGCCAGCAGTCAGGGGTCAACTAACTATGGCTACACCTTC.

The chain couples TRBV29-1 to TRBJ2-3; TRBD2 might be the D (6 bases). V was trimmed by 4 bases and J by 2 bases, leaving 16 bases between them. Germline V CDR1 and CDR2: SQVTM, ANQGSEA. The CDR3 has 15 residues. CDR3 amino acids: CSVGLAGSFTDTQYF. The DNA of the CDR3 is TGCAGCGTTGGCCTGGCGGGGTCATTCACAGATACGCAGTATTTT.